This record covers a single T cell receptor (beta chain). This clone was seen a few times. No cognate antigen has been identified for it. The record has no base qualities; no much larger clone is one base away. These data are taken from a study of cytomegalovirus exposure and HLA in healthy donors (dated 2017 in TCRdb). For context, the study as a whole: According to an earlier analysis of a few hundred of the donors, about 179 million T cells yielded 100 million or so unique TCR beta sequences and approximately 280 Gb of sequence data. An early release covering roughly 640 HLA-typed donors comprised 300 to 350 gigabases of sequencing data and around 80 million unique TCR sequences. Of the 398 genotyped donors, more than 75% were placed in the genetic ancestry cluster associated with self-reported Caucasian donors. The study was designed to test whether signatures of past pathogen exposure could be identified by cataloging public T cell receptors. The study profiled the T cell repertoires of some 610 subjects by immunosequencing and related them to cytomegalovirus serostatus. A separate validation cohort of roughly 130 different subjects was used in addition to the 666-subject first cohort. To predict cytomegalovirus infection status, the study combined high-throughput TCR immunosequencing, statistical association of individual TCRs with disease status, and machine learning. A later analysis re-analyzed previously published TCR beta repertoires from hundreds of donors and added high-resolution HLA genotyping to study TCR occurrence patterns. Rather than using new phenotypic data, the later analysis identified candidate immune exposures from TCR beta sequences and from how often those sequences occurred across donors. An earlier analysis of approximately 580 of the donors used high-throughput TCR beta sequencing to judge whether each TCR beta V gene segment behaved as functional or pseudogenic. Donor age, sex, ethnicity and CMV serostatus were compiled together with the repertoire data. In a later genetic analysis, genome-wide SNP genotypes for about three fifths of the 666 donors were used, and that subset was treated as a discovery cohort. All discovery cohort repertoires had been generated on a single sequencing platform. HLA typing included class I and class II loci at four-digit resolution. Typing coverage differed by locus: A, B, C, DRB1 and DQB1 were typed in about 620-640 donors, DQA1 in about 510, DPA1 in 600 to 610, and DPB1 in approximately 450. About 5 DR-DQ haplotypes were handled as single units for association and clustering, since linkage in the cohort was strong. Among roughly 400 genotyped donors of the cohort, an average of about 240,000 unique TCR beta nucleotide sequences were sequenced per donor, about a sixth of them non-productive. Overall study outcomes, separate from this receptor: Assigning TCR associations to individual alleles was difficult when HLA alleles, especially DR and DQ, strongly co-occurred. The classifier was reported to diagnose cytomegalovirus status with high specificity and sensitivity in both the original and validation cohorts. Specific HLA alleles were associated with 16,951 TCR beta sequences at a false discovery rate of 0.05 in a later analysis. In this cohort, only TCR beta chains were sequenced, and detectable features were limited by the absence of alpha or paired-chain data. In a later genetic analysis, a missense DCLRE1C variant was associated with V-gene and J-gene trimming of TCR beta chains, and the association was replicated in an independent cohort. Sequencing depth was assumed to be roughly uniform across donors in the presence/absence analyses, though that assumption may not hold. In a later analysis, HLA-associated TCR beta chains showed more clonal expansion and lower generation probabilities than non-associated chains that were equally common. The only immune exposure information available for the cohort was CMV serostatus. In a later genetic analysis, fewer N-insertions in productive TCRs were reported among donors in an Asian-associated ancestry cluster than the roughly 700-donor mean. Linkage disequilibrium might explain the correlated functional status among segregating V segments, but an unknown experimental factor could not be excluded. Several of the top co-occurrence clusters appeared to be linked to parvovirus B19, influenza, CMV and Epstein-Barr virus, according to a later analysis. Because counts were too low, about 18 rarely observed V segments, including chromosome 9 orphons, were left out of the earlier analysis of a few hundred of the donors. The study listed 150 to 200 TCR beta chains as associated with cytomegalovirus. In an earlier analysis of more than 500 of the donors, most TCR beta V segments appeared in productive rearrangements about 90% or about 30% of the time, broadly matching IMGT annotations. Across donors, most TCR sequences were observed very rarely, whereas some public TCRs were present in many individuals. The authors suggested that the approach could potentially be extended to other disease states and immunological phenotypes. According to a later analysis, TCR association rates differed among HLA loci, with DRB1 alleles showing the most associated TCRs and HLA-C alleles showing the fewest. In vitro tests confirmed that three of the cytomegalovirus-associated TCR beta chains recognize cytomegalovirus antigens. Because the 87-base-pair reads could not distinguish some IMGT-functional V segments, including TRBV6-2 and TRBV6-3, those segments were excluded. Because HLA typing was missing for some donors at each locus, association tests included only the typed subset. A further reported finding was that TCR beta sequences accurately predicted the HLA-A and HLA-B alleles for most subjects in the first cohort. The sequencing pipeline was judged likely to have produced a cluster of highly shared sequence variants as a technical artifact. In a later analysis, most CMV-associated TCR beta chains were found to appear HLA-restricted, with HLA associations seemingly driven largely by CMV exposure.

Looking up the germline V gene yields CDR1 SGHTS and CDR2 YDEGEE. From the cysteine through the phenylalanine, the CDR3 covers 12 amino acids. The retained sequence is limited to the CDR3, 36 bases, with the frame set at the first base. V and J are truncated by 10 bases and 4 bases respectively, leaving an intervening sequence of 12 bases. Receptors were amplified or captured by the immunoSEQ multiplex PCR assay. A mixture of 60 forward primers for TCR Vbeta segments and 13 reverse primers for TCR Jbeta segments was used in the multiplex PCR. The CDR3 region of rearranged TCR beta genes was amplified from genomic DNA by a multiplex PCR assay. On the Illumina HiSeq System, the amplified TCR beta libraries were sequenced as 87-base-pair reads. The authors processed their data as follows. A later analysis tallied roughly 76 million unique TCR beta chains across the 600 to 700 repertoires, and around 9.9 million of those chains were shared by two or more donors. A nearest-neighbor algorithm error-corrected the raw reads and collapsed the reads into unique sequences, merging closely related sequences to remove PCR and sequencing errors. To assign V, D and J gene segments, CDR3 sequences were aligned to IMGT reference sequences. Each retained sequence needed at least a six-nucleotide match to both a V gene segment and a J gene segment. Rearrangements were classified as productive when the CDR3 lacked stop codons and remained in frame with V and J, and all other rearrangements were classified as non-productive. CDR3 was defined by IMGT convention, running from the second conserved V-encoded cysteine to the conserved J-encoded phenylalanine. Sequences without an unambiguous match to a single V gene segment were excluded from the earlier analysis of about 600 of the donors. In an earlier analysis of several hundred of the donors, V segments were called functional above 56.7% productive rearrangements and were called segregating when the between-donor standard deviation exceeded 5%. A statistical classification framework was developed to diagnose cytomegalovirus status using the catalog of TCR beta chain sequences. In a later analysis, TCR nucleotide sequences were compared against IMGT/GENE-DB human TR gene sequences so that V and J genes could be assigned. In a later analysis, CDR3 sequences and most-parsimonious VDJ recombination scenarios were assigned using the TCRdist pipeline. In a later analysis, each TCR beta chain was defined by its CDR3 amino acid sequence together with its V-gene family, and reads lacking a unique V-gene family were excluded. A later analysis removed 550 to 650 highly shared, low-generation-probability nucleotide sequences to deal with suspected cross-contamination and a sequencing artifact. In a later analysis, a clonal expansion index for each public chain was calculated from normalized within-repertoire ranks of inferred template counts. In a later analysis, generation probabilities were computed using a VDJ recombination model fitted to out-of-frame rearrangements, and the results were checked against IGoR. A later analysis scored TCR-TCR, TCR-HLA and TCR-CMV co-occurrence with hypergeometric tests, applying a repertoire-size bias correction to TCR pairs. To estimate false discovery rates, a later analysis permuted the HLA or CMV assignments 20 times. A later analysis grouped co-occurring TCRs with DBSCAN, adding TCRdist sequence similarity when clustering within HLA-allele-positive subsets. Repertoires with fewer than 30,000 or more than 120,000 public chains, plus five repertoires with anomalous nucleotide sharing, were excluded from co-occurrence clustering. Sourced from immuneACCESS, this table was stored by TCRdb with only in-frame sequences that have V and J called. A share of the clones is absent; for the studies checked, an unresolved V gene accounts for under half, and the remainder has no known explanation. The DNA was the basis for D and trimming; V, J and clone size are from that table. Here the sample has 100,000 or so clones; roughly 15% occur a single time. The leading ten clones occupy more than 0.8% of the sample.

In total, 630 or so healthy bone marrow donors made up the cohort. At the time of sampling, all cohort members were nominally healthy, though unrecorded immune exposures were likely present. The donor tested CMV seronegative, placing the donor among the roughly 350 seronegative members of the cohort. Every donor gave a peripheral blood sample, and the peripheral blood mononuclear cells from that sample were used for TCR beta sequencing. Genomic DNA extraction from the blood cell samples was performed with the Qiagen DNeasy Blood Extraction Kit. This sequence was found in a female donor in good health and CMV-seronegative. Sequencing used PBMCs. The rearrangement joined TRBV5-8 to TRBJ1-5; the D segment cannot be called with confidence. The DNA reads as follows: TGTGCCTGCCAGGTCGGTAATCAGCCCCAGCATTTT. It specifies CACQVGNQPQHF. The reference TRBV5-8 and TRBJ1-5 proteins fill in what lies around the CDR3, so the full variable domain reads EAGVTQSPTHLIKTRGQQATLRCSPISGHTSVYWYQQALGLGLQFLLWYDEGEERNRGNFPPRFSGRQFPNYSSELNVNALELEDSALYLCACQVGNQPQHFGDGTRLSIL.